This is a list of T cell receptor beta chains from one sample in a study of CXCR3-negative and CXCR3-positive naive CD8 T cells. TCRdb re-called the 5' RACE reads and catalogs CDR3 proteins one per entry, DNA excluded. This sample's clone table lists tens of thousands of distinct CDR3 sequences. The source material was memory CD8+ T cells from blood. Receptors originate from a human donor in good health. Some clones in this sample may be carry-over from other donors' samples. Both conserved end residues are part of each CDR3. Clone sizes are given selectively: once, few, many, or a class where the clone is expanded.

V gene: TRBV6-2/TRBV6-3; J gene: TRBJ2-7; clone size: -; CDR3 protein: CASSYTGTGSSEQYF
V gene: TRBV12-3/TRBV12-4; J gene: TRBJ1-1; clone size: -; CDR3 protein: CASSLSVGASDTEAFF
V gene: TRBV25-1; J gene: TRBJ2-1; clone size: -; CDR3 protein: CASSDLITSGGVVNEQFF
V gene: TRBV7-9; J gene: TRBJ1-2; clone size: -; CDR3 protein: CASLSAGDYGYTF
V gene: TRBV11-2; J gene: TRBJ2-1; clone size: -; CDR3 protein: CASSLRSGGVNNEQFF
V gene: TRBV11-2; J gene: TRBJ2-1; clone size: -; CDR3 protein: CASSSTLNPEQFF
V gene: TRBV21-1; J gene: TRBJ1-4; clone size: -; CDR3 protein: CASSKLSPATNEKLFF
V gene: TRBV29-1; J gene: TRBJ2-3; clone size: -; CDR3 protein: CSVPIDRGWGGTQYF
V gene: TRBV10-3; J gene: TRBJ2-3; clone size: -; CDR3 protein: CAISEFTGPGSDTRYF
V gene: TRBV28; J gene: TRBJ1-5; clone size: -; CDR3 protein: CASSPLGGGQPQHF
V gene: TRBV6-6; J gene: TRBJ2-5; clone size: -; CDR3 protein: CASSYEGWKTQYF
V gene: TRBV20-1; J gene: TRBJ2-7; clone size: -; CDR3 protein: CSAGGQGSHEQYF
V gene: TRBV5-1; J gene: TRBJ2-1; clone size: -; CDR3 protein: CASDLGQGLDEQFF
V gene: TRBV15; J gene: TRBJ2-2; clone size: -; CDR3 protein: CATSTDRLTGELFF
V gene: TRBV4-1; J gene: TRBJ1-3; clone size: -; CDR3 protein: CASSHPIRGDGGNTIYF
V gene: TRBV29-1; J gene: TRBJ1-1; clone size: -; CDR3 protein: CSATEQGNTEAFF
V gene: TRBV29-1; J gene: TRBJ2-2; clone size: -; CDR3 protein: CSAYTRDTKNTGELFF
V gene: TRBV19; J gene: TRBJ2-7; clone size: -; CDR3 protein: CASSPSGRVYEQYF
V gene: TRBV11-2; J gene: TRBJ1-2; clone size: -; CDR3 protein: CASSHGWGSDGYTF
V gene: TRBV9; J gene: TRBJ1-1; clone size: -; CDR3 protein: CASSAGGGPEAFF
V gene: TRBV5-1; J gene: TRBJ1-2; clone size: -; CDR3 protein: CASSLEGYGYTF
V gene: TRBV7-9; J gene: TRBJ2-7; clone size: -; CDR3 protein: CASRDNRGSRDEQYF
V gene: TRBV6-2/TRBV6-3; J gene: TRBJ1-1; clone size: -; CDR3 protein: CASSYFMVDTEAFF
V gene: TRBV6-2/TRBV6-3; J gene: TRBJ1-1; clone size: -; CDR3 protein: CASSWNRGNVINTEAFF
V gene: TRBV4-3; J gene: TRBJ1-4; clone size: -; CDR3 protein: CASSQVWDLNEKLFF
V gene: TRBV7-9; J gene: TRBJ2-1; clone size: -; CDR3 protein: CASSSLYRGTESYNEQFF
V gene: TRBV14; J gene: TRBJ1-3; clone size: -; CDR3 protein: CASSQDSRPVSGNTIYF
V gene: TRBV5-1; J gene: TRBJ1-2; clone size: -; CDR3 protein: CASSLRGSYGYTF
V gene: TRBV7-9; J gene: TRBJ1-2; clone size: -; CDR3 protein: CASSPPQQGADYGYTF
V gene: TRBV10-3; J gene: TRBJ2-5; clone size: -; CDR3 protein: CAIRKEGLQETQYF
V gene: TRBV6-2/TRBV6-3; J gene: TRBJ2-7; clone size: -; CDR3 protein: CASSYGTDSYEQYF
V gene: TRBV7-9; J gene: TRBJ2-1; clone size: -; CDR3 protein: CASSPSGTYNEQFF
V gene: TRBV25-1; J gene: TRBJ2-3; clone size: -; CDR3 protein: CASSELSGGETDTQYF
V gene: TRBV6-6; J gene: TRBJ2-2; clone size: -; CDR3 protein: CASSYLGTLDTGELFF
V gene: TRBV15; J gene: TRBJ1-2; clone size: -; CDR3 protein: CATSRDKGLAYGYTF
V gene: TRBV6-1; J gene: TRBJ2-1; clone size: -; CDR3 protein: CASSERLGWGEQFF
V gene: TRBV7-9; J gene: TRBJ2-2; clone size: -; CDR3 protein: CASSAPLAGFGGELFF
V gene: TRBV29-1; J gene: TRBJ2-2; clone size: -; CDR3 protein: CSVRIPNTGELFF
V gene: TRBV7-3; J gene: TRBJ2-4; clone size: -; CDR3 protein: CASSQYPGAENIQYF
V gene: TRBV29-1; J gene: TRBJ2-1; clone size: -; CDR3 protein: CSVGDGYNEQFF
V gene: TRBV6-6; J gene: TRBJ2-7; clone size: -; CDR3 protein: CASSDPELAGTPYEQYF
V gene: TRBV15; J gene: TRBJ1-1; clone size: -; CDR3 protein: CATASGQMNTEAFF
V gene: TRBV12-3/TRBV12-4; J gene: TRBJ1-1; clone size: -; CDR3 protein: CASSLVTPVGTEAFF
V gene: TRBV7-9; J gene: TRBJ2-7; clone size: -; CDR3 protein: CASSSPTSGGVYEQYF
V gene: TRBV4-2; J gene: TRBJ2-2; clone size: -; CDR3 protein: CASSQRTGADGELFF
V gene: TRBV27; J gene: TRBJ2-7; clone size: -; CDR3 protein: CASSYRTSTYEQYF
V gene: TRBV29-1; J gene: TRBJ2-3; clone size: -; CDR3 protein: CSGRLESTDTQYF
V gene: TRBV7-2; J gene: TRBJ2-1; clone size: -; CDR3 protein: CASPHERLADSSYNEQFF
V gene: TRBV4-3; J gene: TRBJ2-3; clone size: -; CDR3 protein: CASSQDLASGPDTQYF
V gene: TRBV6-2/TRBV6-3; J gene: TRBJ2-7; clone size: -; CDR3 protein: CASSYSTGGYEQYF
V gene: TRBV29-1; J gene: TRBJ2-7; clone size: -; CDR3 protein: CSVIGVDYEQYF
V gene: TRBV7-9; J gene: TRBJ2-7; clone size: -; CDR3 protein: CASSSTRTSGTYEQYF
V gene: TRBV6-4; J gene: TRBJ2-2; clone size: medium-sized; CDR3 protein: CASSDSSRDLTGELFF
V gene: TRBV20-1; J gene: TRBJ2-1; clone size: -; CDR3 protein: CSARVPEDYREQFF
V gene: TRBV9; J gene: TRBJ2-3; clone size: -; CDR3 protein: CASSVAVLAGGRTDTQYF